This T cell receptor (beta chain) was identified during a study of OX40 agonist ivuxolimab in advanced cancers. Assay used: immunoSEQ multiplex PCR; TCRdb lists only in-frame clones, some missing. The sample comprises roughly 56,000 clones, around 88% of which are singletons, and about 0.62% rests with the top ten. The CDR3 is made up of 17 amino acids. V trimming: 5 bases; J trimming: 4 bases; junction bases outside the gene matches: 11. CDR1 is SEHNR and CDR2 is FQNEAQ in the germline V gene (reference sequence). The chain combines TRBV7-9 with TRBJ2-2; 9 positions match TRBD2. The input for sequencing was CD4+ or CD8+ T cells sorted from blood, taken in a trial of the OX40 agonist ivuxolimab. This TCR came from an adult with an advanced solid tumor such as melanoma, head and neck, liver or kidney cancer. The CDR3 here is CASSPLLAGAVTGELFF. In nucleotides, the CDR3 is TGTGCCAGCAGCCCACTCTTAGCGGGAGCGGTCACCGGGGAGCTGTTTTTT.